These 27 T cell receptor beta chains were sequenced from one sample in a study of T cell clonotyping in hematopoietic cell transplantation. Time point indicated: recipient sample about 28 days before transplant, after cytoreduction. Some clones are missing from TCRdb's copy, which holds only in-frame ones; the method was immunoSEQ multiplex PCR. The sample shows some 49,000 clones, 70% to 90% of them seen only once. The sample was peripheral blood mononuclear cells, taken before stem cell transplant. These receptors originate from a man aged 60-69 years with biphenotypic leukemia. Some clones in this sample may be carry-over from other donors' samples.

The chain uses TRBV28 and TRBJ2-3; D is ambiguous. The V gene lost 7 bases and the J gene lost 6 bases, with 20 bases spanning the gap. The germline V gene encodes CDR1 MDHEN and CDR2 SYDVKM. CDR3 length: 15 residues. The CDR3 nucleotides read TGTGCCAGCATAGGTAACGGCCACCCGTCGGATACGCAGTATTTT. Protein sequence: CASIGNGHPSDTQYF.

The CDR3 sequence is CASSGSGDVTEAFF. The CDR3 DNA is TGCGCCAGCAGCGGATCCGGGGATGTGACTGAAGCTTTCTTT. The chain is built from TRBV5-1 and TRBJ1-1; D remains ambiguous. Trimming stripped 4 bases from V and 5 bases from J, with 15 bases between. Per germline, CDR1 SGHRS and CDR2 YFSETQ. The CDR3 has 14 amino acids.

This sequence joins TRBV14 and TRBJ2-5, with D possibly being TRBD1 (6 bases). Germline V gives CDR1 SGHDN, CDR2 FVKESK. Trimming shortened V by 4 bases and J by 7 bases, and 16 bases separated the two germline ends. The CDR3 length is 14 residues. CDR3 protein: CASSPFTRGGTQYF. In DNA form, the CDR3 reads TGTGCCAGCAGCCCCTTTACTCGAGGGGGGACCCAGTACTTC.

V usage is TRBV28 and J usage is TRBJ1-1; D might be TRBD1 (6 bases). This CDR3 has 14 amino acids. Per germline, CDR1 MDHEN and CDR2 SYDVKM. The V and J ends lost 4 bases and 7 bases respectively, with 16 bases between them. In DNA, the CDR3 is TGTGCCAGCAGTTCCTTGTCTGGGGGCCTTGAAGCTTTCTTT. Protein product: CASSSLSGGLEAFF.

The J gene is TRBJ2-7, the V gene TRBV4-1, with no clear D. Germline CDR1 is MGHRA and CDR2 is YSYEKL. The CDR3 is 14 amino acids. The V end was cut by 0 bases, the J end by 6 bases, with 12 bases between. CDR3 protein: CASSQDPTLGEQYF. The CDR3 DNA is TGCGCCAGCAGCCAAGACCCCACTTTGGGCGAGCAGTACTTC.

This clone is categorized as medium-sized. CDR3 sequence reads: CASSATDTQYF. The CDR3 bases are TGTGCCAGCAGCGCCACAGATACGCAGTATTTT. The rearrangement links TRBV9 to TRBJ2-3; D remains ambiguous. The CDR3 covers 11 residues. V was shortened by 3 bases and J by 2 bases, with 1 base between the two germline ends. CDR1 and CDR2 from the germline V gene are SGDLS and YYNGEE.

This clone has only one observation. The J gene is TRBJ1-1, the V gene TRBV7-8; a possible D gene is TRBD1 (5 bases). V shed 0 bases and J shed 4 bases, with 12 bases lying between them. The germline V gene encodes CDR1 SGHVS and CDR2 FQNEAQ. This CDR3 comprises 15 residues. DNA of the CDR3: TGTGCCAGCAGCTTAGCGGGGCAGGTCGGCACTGAAGCTTTCTTT. Its translation: CASSLAGQVGTEAFF.

The chain links TRBV13 to TRBJ1-3, with D unresolved. The CDR3 length is 16 residues. The V gene's germline CDR1 is PRHDT and CDR2 FYEKMQ (reference sequence). V was trimmed by 0 bases and J by 3 bases, leaving 12 bases between them. CDR3 sequence: CASSLGIGRNGNTIYF. As DNA, the CDR3 is TGTGCCAGCAGCTTAGGTATAGGTCGGAATGGAAACACCATATATTTT. Looking up the rest from reference TRBV13 and TRBJ1-3 gives the full variable domain: AAGVIQSPRHLIKEKRETATLKCYPIPRHDTVYWYQQGPGQDPQFLISFYEKMQSDKGSIPDRFSAQQFSDYHSELNMSSLELGDSALYFCASSLGIGRNGNTIYFGEGSWLTVV.

The V gene is TRBV28, the J gene TRBJ2-3; D gene ambiguous. This CDR3 has 12 amino acids. Trimming shortened V by 4 bases and J by 5 bases, and 7 bases separated the two germline ends. CDR1 is MDHEN, CDR2 SYDVKM, per germline. The CDR3 DNA is TGTGCCAGCAGTTCCGTTGGAGATACGCAGTATTTT. Translated, it gives CASSSVGDTQYF.

This clone is categorized as medium-sized. This chain links TRBV5-1 with TRBJ2-7, with 10 bases that match TRBD2. CDR3 size: 13 residues. Germline trimming cut 6 bases from V and 6 bases from J; bases unmatched to any gene: 6. In germline, CDR1 is SGHRS, CDR2 YFSETQ. The CDR3 loop reads CASKEREGSEQYF. CDR3 in DNA: TGCGCCAGCAAGGAGCGGGAGGGAAGCGAGCAGTACTTC.

The chain links TRBV9 to TRBJ2-7; 12 bases are shared with TRBD2. The V gene end was trimmed by 0 bases and the J gene end by 2 bases; junction bases not matched to a gene: 0. This CDR3 spans 15 amino acids. Germline loops: CDR1 SGDLS, CDR2 YYNGEE. The CDR3 DNA follows: TGTGCCAGCAGCGTAGGGACTAGCGGGGCCTACGAGCAGTACTTC. Translation: CASSVGTSGAYEQYF.

This chain joins TRBV28 and TRBJ1-1; 8 bases line up with TRBD1. The germline gives CDR1 MDHEN, CDR2 SYDVKM. The CDR3 length is 17 residues. V lost 6 bases and J lost 0; bases outside the gene matches: 12. The CDR3: CASRRNQGAPMNTEAFF. In DNA form, the CDR3 reads TGTGCCAGCAGGAGAAACCAGGGGGCCCCAATGAACACTGAAGCTTTCTTT. Based on the CDR3 plus reference TRBV28 and TRBJ1-1, the full variable domain is DVKVTQSSRYLVKRTGEKVFLECVQDMDHENMFWYRQDPGLGLRLIYFSYDVKMKEKGDIPEGYSVSREKKERFSLILESASTNQTSMYLCASRRNQGAPMNTEAFFGQGTRLTVV.

The chain employs TRBV7-9 and TRBJ2-7; 8 bases line up with TRBD1. With V trimmed by 3 bases and J by 0 bases, 4 bases remained unmatched. Germline CDR1 SEHNR, CDR2 FQNEAQ (reference sequence). This CDR3 spans 15 amino acids. The CDR3 DNA sequence: TGTGCCAGCAGCTTCGGGGACAGGAGCTCCTACGAGCAGTACTTC. It encodes CASSFGDRSSYEQYF.

This chain links TRBV6-5 with TRBJ2-6; no clear D gene. The V end lost 6 bases, the J end lost 0 bases, and 6 bases lay between the germline ends. Germline V gives CDR1 MNHEY, CDR2 SVGAGI. The CDR3 is made up of 14 amino acids. The CDR3 DNA sequence: TGTGCCAGCAGGTTGTCCTCTGGGGCCAACGTCCTGACTTTC. Protein sequence: CASRLSSGANVLTF.

This clone was counted a few times. The V gene is TRBV5-1, the J gene TRBJ2-2; the D gene could be TRBD1 or TRBD2 (7 bases each). Per the germline V gene, CDR1 is SGHRS and CDR2 is YFSETQ. CDR3 length: 17 residues. Trimming stripped 7 bases from V and 3 bases from J, with 22 bases between. The DNA of the CDR3 is TGCGCCAGCCTCACCAGGGGGGGACAGAAAGACACCGGGGAGCTGTTTTTT. It encodes CASLTRGGQKDTGELFF.

V is TRBV11-2 and J is TRBJ2-3; 12 positions agree with TRBD2. The germline V gene encodes CDR1 SGHAT and CDR2 FQNNGV. The CDR3 is 19 residues long. With 1 base clipped from V and 2 bases from J, the junction kept 10 bases outside the gene matches. The CDR3 region has the DNA TGTGCCAGCAGCTTAGGTCTAGCGGGAGGGCCGAAAGACACAGATACGCAGTATTTT. Amino acid sequence: CASSLGLAGGPKDTDTQYF.

The chain combines TRBV2 with TRBJ1-2; perhaps TRBD1 as D (6 bases). The CDR3 has 16 residues. V dropped 2 bases and J dropped 5 bases, with 18 bases sitting between them. Germline V CDR1 and CDR2: SNHLY, FYNNEI. Written as DNA, the CDR3 is TGTGCCAGCAGTGAAAGAGGGGACACGGGCTTTTATGGCTACACCTTC. It is translated as CASSERGDTGFYGYTF.

The V call is TRBV7-6, the J call TRBJ2-5, with D perhaps TRBD2 (6 bases). Trimming pared 8 bases from V and 5 bases from J, leaving 9 bases between. This CDR3 comprises 11 residues. The germline gives CDR1 SGHVS, CDR2 FNYEAQ. The chain's CDR3 is CASGGIETQYF. CDR3 DNA: TGTGCCAGCGGAGGGATCGAGACCCAGTACTTC.

V usage is TRBV10-3 and J usage is TRBJ2-7, with a weak D call TRBD1 (6 bases). Trimming left V 3 bases short and J 7 bases short, with 16 bases between. This CDR3 has 14 residues. Germline V gene lookup returns CDR1 ENHRY and CDR2 SYGVKD. The chain's CDR3 is CAISDNSLGGEQYF. CDR3 nucleotides: TGTGCCATCAGTGATAACAGTTTAGGGGGTGAGCAGTACTTC.

The chain links TRBV6-5 to TRBJ1-2, with 7 bases matching TRBD1. The V gene end was trimmed by 4 bases and the J gene end by 3 bases; junction bases not matched to a gene: 2. Germline CDR1 reads MNHEY; CDR2 reads SVGAGI. The CDR3 loop spans 13 amino acids. CDR3: CASSSTGDYGYTF. CDR3 DNA: TGTGCCAGCAGTTCAACAGGGGACTATGGCTACACCTTC.

The V and J genes are TRBV11-1 and TRBJ2-6, with D perhaps TRBD1 (7 bases). CDR3 length: 17 amino acids. Per germline, CDR1 SGHAT and CDR2 FQDESV (reference sequence). With 5 bases removed from V and 0 bases from J, the gap between germline ends came to 14 bases. CDR3 DNA: TGTGCCAGCAGCCAACAGGGGAGGAGCTCTGGGGCCAACGTCCTGACTTTC. Protein: CASSQQGRSSGANVLTF.

This clone was found once. The chain combines TRBV5-5 with TRBJ1-2; D is uncertain. The CDR3 contains 12 residues. With 4 bases removed from V and 7 bases from J, the gap between germline ends came to 11 bases. CDR1 SGHKS and CDR2 YYEKEE come from the germline V gene (reference sequence). The CDR3 DNA reads as TGTGCCAGCAGCCTGACTACGGTTGGCTACACCTTC. It codes for CASSLTTVGYTF.

The CDR3 here is CASSLVNTGELFF. CDR3 sequence (DNA): TGCGCCAGCAGCTTGGTTAACACCGGGGAGCTGTTTTTT. J is TRBJ2-2 and V is TRBV5-1, with D hard to call. Per the germline V gene, CDR1 is SGHRS and CDR2 is YFSETQ. The CDR3 totals 13 residues. Trimming removed 0 bases at V and 2 bases at J, with 2 bases between.

This sequence joins TRBV28 and TRBJ2-7; TRBD1 agrees at 7 bases. CDR1 and CDR2 from the germline V gene are MDHEN and SYDVKM. V lost 8 bases and J lost 2; bases outside the gene matches: 12. CDR3 length: 15 residues. Here the CDR3 reads CASAPPGTAPYEQYF. CDR3 nucleotide sequence: TGTGCCAGCGCGCCCCCCGGGACAGCACCCTACGAGCAGTACTTC.

J is TRBJ2-1 and V is TRBV19, with D unresolved. CDR1 is LNHDA, CDR2 SQIVND, per germline (reference sequence). V lost 0 bases and J 4 bases, leaving 7 bases between the germline ends. The CDR3 loop spans 14 amino acids. This CDR3 is CASSIDQDYNEQFF. In DNA form, the CDR3 reads TGTGCCAGTAGTATAGATCAGGATTACAATGAGCAGTTCTTC.

This chain links TRBV7-2 with TRBJ1-5; D gene unclear. Trimming left V 5 bases short and J 4 bases short, with 9 bases between. The CDR3 extends over 13 amino acids. Germline CDR1 reads SGHTA; CDR2 reads FQGNSA. CDR3 residues: CASSPEPNQPQHF. CDR3 sequence (DNA): TGTGCCAGCAGCCCAGAGCCGAATCAGCCCCAGCATTTT.

The chain joins TRBV28 to TRBJ1-3, with D unclear. Trimming cost V 3 bases and J 1 base, with 16 bases left between them. CDR1 MDHEN and CDR2 SYDVKM come from the germline V gene. The CDR3 sequence is 17 residues long. CDR3 in amino acids: CASSFGQEVPSGNTIYF. Written as DNA, the CDR3 is TGTGCCAGCAGTTTTGGTCAGGAAGTTCCGTCTGGAAACACCATATATTTT.